One and the same sample provided the 20 T cell receptor beta chains below, sequenced in a study of T cells in Graves' hyperthyroidism and ophthalmopathy. Amplification of TCR beta CDR3 regions used RNA as the template. In the first-round RT-PCR of the TCR CDR3, the HTBI primer set was used. TCRdb reanalysed the multiplex PCR reads using MiXCR and keeps one entry per CDR3 protein. This sample carries about 520,000 distinct CDR3 sequences, roughly a quarter of them seen once, and the ten largest clones take roughly 12%. The sequenced material came from blood. The receptors originated from a woman in her twenties or thirties with Graves' ophthalmopathy.

This clonotype has a count of ten or more. The J gene is TRBJ1-2, the V gene TRBV4-1; D perhaps matches TRBD1 (5 bases). CDR3 size: 15 residues. V shed 2 bases and J shed 5 bases, with 15 bases lying between them. Germline V lookup: CDR1 MGHRA, CDR2 YSYEKL. CDR3 region: CASSQQGTTTYGYTF. The CDR3 DNA reads as TGCGCCAGCAGCCAACAAGGGACGACCACTTATGGCTACACCTTC.

The sample holds many counts of this clonotype. The chain couples TRBV6-1 to TRBJ1-5; 7 positions match TRBD1. Germline CDR1 and CDR2: MNHNS and SASEGT. This CDR3 has 14 amino acids. The V and J ends lost 5 bases and 4 bases, in that order; junction bases with no gene match: 5. The CDR3 protein is CASSRTGDNQPQHF. The CDR3 DNA reads as TGTGCCAGCAGTCGAACAGGGGATAATCAGCCCCAGCATTTT.

This clonotype was picked up many times. This chain connects TRBV30 to TRBJ1-2, with D perhaps TRBD1 (6 bases). This CDR3 is built from 13 residues. The V gene lost 2 bases and the J gene lost 3 bases, with 10 bases spanning the gap. Per the germline V gene, CDR1 is GTSNPN and CDR2 is SVGIG (reference sequence). The CDR3: CAWSRGADYGYTF. CDR3 coding DNA: TGTGCCTGGAGTCGGGGGGCAGACTATGGCTACACCTTC. Using reference TRBV30 and TRBJ1-2 for the parts outside the CDR3, the full variable domain is SQTIHQWPATLVQPVGSPLSLECTVEGTSNPNLYWYRQAAGRGLQLLFYSVGIGQISSEVPQNLSASRPQDRQFILSSKKLLLSDSGFYLCAWSRGADYGYTFGSGTRLTVV.

This clonotype came up a few times. The CDR3 bases are TGTGCCAGCAGTTACATGACTAGCGCCTACGAGCAGTACTTC. Amino acids: CASSYMTSAYEQYF. V is TRBV6-5 and J is TRBJ2-7, with 8 bases identical to TRBD2. The junction had 2 bases not matched to a gene; V was cut back by 2 bases and J by 2 bases. Germline values: CDR1 MNHEY, CDR2 SVGAGI. The CDR3 is 14 amino acids.

Ten or more counts support this clonotype. This chain connects TRBV30 to TRBJ1-2, with D perhaps TRBD1 (5 bases). The ends were cut back, 2 bases at V and 3 bases at J, with 10 bases in the middle. Germline CDR1 reads GTSNPN; CDR2 reads SVGIG (reference sequence). The CDR3 consists of 13 residues. The CDR3 region has the DNA TGTGCCTGGAGTCGACAGCAAGACTATGGCTACACCTTC. It encodes CAWSRQQDYGYTF.

The sample holds many counts of this clonotype. The V and J genes are TRBV20-1 and TRBJ1-2, with D uncertain. Germline V lookup: CDR1 DFQATT, CDR2 SNEGSKA (reference sequence). The CDR3 covers 12 residues. CDR3 region: CSPEISGSGYTF. The CDR3 region has the DNA TGCAGCCCGGAGATATCAGGTTCAGGCTACACCTTC.

V and J are TRBV20-1 and TRBJ1-3; D perhaps matches TRBD1 (6 bases). Trimming pared 5 bases from V and 9 bases from J, leaving 17 bases between. The CDR3 loop spans 13 amino acids. The germline V gene encodes CDR1 DFQATT and CDR2 SNEGSKA (reference sequence). The CDR3 DNA reads as TGCAGTGCTCTTGACAGGATAGTAAGCACCATATATTTT. Encoded protein: CSALDRIVSTIYF.

V gene TRBV28 combines with J gene TRBJ2-2, with 9 bases aligning to TRBD1. V lost 4 bases to trimming and J lost 4 bases; unmatched junction nucleotides: 10. Per germline, CDR1 MDHEN and CDR2 SYDVKM. The CDR3 covers 17 residues. CDR3 region: CASSSPPGTGITGELFF. The CDR3 DNA is TGTGCCAGCAGTTCCCCACCCGGGACAGGGATCACCGGGGAGCTGTTTTTT.

In its sample, this clonotype was seen many times. The chain joins TRBV2 to TRBJ2-7; D gene uncertain. CDR1 is SNHLY and CDR2 is FYNNEI in the germline V gene. The germline V and J ends were trimmed by 5 bases and 8 bases, with 13 bases remaining between them. This CDR3 has 12 residues. The CDR3: CASSPELEKQYF. The CDR3, as DNA: TGTGCCAGCAGTCCGGAGCTTGAGAAGCAGTACTTC.

This clonotype was picked up many times. This rearrangement joins TRBV6-5 to TRBJ1-1; D call uncertain. The V gene's germline CDR1 is MNHEY and CDR2 SVGAGI. V was clipped by 7 bases and J by 1 base, with 7 bases between them. The CDR3 contains 12 residues. CDR3 protein: CASTLWNTEAFF. DNA of the CDR3: TGTGCCAGCACCCTTTGGAACACTGAAGCTTTCTTT.

The gene calls are TRBV28 and TRBJ1-1, with 7 positions matching TRBD1. The junction had 6 bases not matched to a gene; V was cut back by 2 bases and J by 6 bases. Germline CDR1 is MDHEN and CDR2 is SYDVKM. CDR3 size: 14 residues. The CDR3 is CASSLTTGEAEAFF. The CDR3 DNA is TGTGCCAGCAGTTTAACCACAGGGGAAGCTGAAGCTTTCTTT.

The rearrangement joins TRBV4-1 to TRBJ1-5; D ambiguous. This CDR3 region has 14 residues. Trimming removed 1 base from V and 5 bases from J, with 9 bases in between. Germline loops: CDR1 MGHRA, CDR2 YSYEKL. In DNA form, the CDR3 reads TGCGCCAGCAGCCAAGGGTACGGAGATCAGCCCCAGCATTTT. Protein sequence: CASSQGYGDQPQHF.

The chain combines TRBV12-3 or TRBV12-4 with TRBJ2-7, with 8 bases that match TRBD1. After removal of 4 bases from V and 5 bases from J, the junction contained 4 bases not matched to a gene. This CDR3 has 13 amino acids. CDR3 loop: CASSSDRGNEQYF. CDR3 nucleotides: TGTGCCAGCAGTTCTGACAGGGGAAACGAGCAGTACTTC.

This clonotype was seen ten or more times. The chain recombines TRBV30 with TRBJ1-2; D might be TRBD1 (6 bases). CDR3 size: 14 residues. Trimming left V 2 bases short and J 2 bases short, with 12 bases between. Looked up from germline, CDR1 is GTSNPN and CDR2 is SVGIG (reference sequence). The DNA for the CDR3 is TGTGCCTGGAGTAATGGGGGGGGCAACTATGGCTACACCTTC. Protein product: CAWSNGGGNYGYTF.

This clonotype has at least ten counts. The gene calls are TRBV29-1 and TRBJ1-1; the D gene is possibly TRBD1 (6 bases). V lost 7 bases to trimming and J lost 3 bases, with 12 bases between them. The germline V gene has CDR1 SQVTM and CDR2 ANQGSEA. There are 12 residues in the CDR3. The CDR3 protein is CSALPGDTEAFF. The CDR3 DNA is TGCAGCGCCTTGCCAGGGGACACTGAAGCTTTCTTT.

The V gene is TRBV6-1, the J gene TRBJ1-5; 7 bases line up with TRBD1. Trimming removed 8 bases from V and 4 bases from J; junction bases left unmatched: 14. The germline V gene has CDR1 MNHNS and CDR2 SASEGT. This CDR3 comprises 16 residues. The CDR3 is CASSKNTGTVNQPQHF. The CDR3 DNA follows: TGTGCCAGCTCCAAAAATACCGGGACAGTAAATCAGCCCCAGCATTTT.

In its sample, this clonotype was seen many times. V and J are TRBV20-1 and TRBJ2-7; D is uncertain. This CDR3 has 15 amino acids. CDR1 is DFQATT and CDR2 is SNEGSKA in the germline V gene (reference sequence). V lost 4 bases and J lost 0, with 16 bases in between. CDR3 sequence (DNA): TGCAGTGCTACCGTAGAAAAGCTACTCTCCTACGAGCAGTACTTC. Translation: CSATVEKLLSYEQYF.

The V gene is TRBV5-1, the J gene TRBJ2-2; 7 positions agree with TRBD2. V shed 1 base, J shed 5 bases, and the junction held 2 bases outside the gene matches. Per germline, CDR1 SGHRS and CDR2 YFSETQ. The CDR3 runs 14 residues. The DNA of the CDR3 is TGCGCCAGCAGCTTGCGCGGGGGTACCGGGGAGCTGTTTTTT. It is translated as CASSLRGGTGELFF.

This clonotype was seen at least ten times. As DNA, the CDR3 is TGTGCCAGCAGCCCGCGGACAGCATACTACGAGCAGTACTTC. This codes for CASSPRTAYYEQYF. V usage is TRBV11-1 and J usage is TRBJ2-7; TRBD1 is a possible D gene (6 bases). CDR1 and CDR2 from the germline V gene are SGHAT and FQDESV (reference sequence). V lost 5 bases and J 3 bases, leaving 14 bases between the germline ends. The CDR3 sequence is 14 residues long.

In its sample, this clonotype was seen a few times. The rearrangement uses TRBV20-1 and TRBJ2-5; D might be TRBD1 or TRBD2, each matching 6 bases. V was trimmed by 0 bases and J by 2 bases, leaving 13 bases between them. The germline V gene encodes CDR1 DFQATT and CDR2 SNEGSKA (reference sequence). This CDR3 has 15 amino acids. Written as DNA, the CDR3 is TGCAGTGCTAGAGATCTCGGGGGCTTTCAAGAGACCCAGTACTTC. It encodes CSARDLGGFQETQYF.